This TCR beta chain was sequenced in a study of shared clonotypes between healthy human individuals. Study-level background: Those who served as donors were two women and a few men between the ages of 18 and 49.

Deep was the level used in running the assay. For unsorted PBMC, about 290 ng DNA per replicate equaled tens of thousands of T cell genomes. Using immunoSEQ multiplex PCR, the repertoire was profiled, and TCRdb retains in-frame clones only, with some absent. The table lists 450,000 to 600,000 clones, roughly 78% of them singletons, with over 10% in the top ten. Between the trimmed V and J ends, which lost 5 bases and 5 bases, there was a span of 4 bases. CDR3 size: 11 residues. The V gene's germline CDR1 is MNHEY and CDR2 SVGAGI. This rearrangement joins TRBV6-5 to TRBJ2-1; no clear D. The clonotype comes from a woman between 35 and 50 years old in good health. Some clones in this sample may be carry-over from other donors' samples. The sequenced sample consisted of PBMCs. The CDR3 sequence is CASSRNNEQFF. CDR3 in DNA: TGTGCCAGCAGTCGAAACAATGAGCAGTTCTTC.